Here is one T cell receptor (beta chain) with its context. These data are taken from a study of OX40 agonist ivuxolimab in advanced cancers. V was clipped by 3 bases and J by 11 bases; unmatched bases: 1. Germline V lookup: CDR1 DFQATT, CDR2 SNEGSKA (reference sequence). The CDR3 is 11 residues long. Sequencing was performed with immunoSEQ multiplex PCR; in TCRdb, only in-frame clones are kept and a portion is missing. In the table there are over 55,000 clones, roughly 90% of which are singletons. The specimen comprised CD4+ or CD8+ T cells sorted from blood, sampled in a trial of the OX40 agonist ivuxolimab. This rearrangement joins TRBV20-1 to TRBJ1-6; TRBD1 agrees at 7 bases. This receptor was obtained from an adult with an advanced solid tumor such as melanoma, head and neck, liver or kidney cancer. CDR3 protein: CSASQGAPLHF. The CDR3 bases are TGCAGTGCTAGCCAGGGGGCACCCCTCCACTTT.